Presented here are 22 T cell receptor beta chains from one specimen sequenced in a study of T-cell memory formation after mild COVID-19. In TCRdb, the 5' RACE reads were re-called with MiXCR into one record per CDR3 protein. The profile shows around 450,000 distinct CDR3 sequences, over 15% of them singletons. Source material: PBMCs or a T cell subset sorted from them (not recorded which). Every receptor here comes from an adult woman who had mild COVID-19 (a few samples of this study predate the infection). Cell type and time point are not known.

This clonotype was seen many times. This sequence joins TRBV12-3 or TRBV12-4 and TRBJ2-5; 9 nucleotides align to TRBD1. CDR3 length: 14 amino acids. With V trimmed by 8 bases and J by 2 bases, 6 bases remained unmatched. Written as DNA, the CDR3 is TGTGCCAGCTGTCCGGGACAGGGACAAGAGACCCAGTACTTC. Amino acids: CASCPGQGQETQYF.

This clonotype was seen only a few times. This chain joins TRBV20-1 and TRBJ2-5; 7 bases are a match to TRBD2. Germline V CDR1 and CDR2: DFQATT, SNEGSKA (reference sequence). The CDR3 extends over 13 amino acids. V dropped 4 bases and J dropped 1; count of bases not matched to a gene: 3. The CDR3 region has the DNA TGCAGTGCTAACCCTAGCGGCCAAGAGACCCAGTACTTC. This gives the protein CSANPSGQETQYF.

This chain links TRBV6-6 with TRBJ2-5, with a possible D match to TRBD1 (5 bases). The germline V gene has CDR1 MNHNY and CDR2 SVGAGI (reference sequence). The CDR3 sequence is 10 residues long. With 7 bases removed from V and 6 bases from J, the gap between germline ends came to 6 bases. DNA for the CDR3: TGTGCCAGCAAGGGGAAGACCCAGTACTTC. This encodes CASKGKTQYF.

This rearrangement joins TRBV10-3 to TRBJ2-7, with a tentative D call TRBD1 (6 bases). Per the germline V gene, CDR1 is ENHRY and CDR2 is SYGVKD. V lost 8 bases to trimming and J lost 0 bases, with 14 bases between them. The CDR3 is made up of 14 amino acids. In nucleotides, the CDR3 is TGTGCCATCCGAGCGACAGGCCTCTCCTACGAGCAGTACTTC. Translating it yields CAIRATGLSYEQYF.

The chain combines TRBV2 with TRBJ2-2; TRBD1 matches at 7 bases. This CDR3 is 16 amino acids long. CDR1 and CDR2 from the germline V gene are SNHLY and FYNNEI. The junction had 7 bases not matched to a gene; V was cut back by 2 bases and J by 4 bases. CDR3 sequence (DNA): TGTGCCAGCAGTGAACGTGCGGACAGGCCCACCGGGGAGCTGTTTTTT. This translates into CASSERADRPTGELFF.

The V call is TRBV7-6, the J call TRBJ2-7; D tentatively reads TRBD1 or TRBD2 (5 bases each). Trimming removed 2 bases at V and 5 bases at J, with 13 bases between. Germline CDR1 and CDR2: SGHVS and FNYEAQ. There are 14 residues in the CDR3. For the CDR3, the DNA is TGTGCCAGCAGCTTATGGGGGAGTCCCAACGAGCAGTACTTC. Translation: CASSLWGSPNEQYF.

The V call is TRBV12-3 or TRBV12-4, the J call TRBJ1-1; tentative D call: TRBD1 (6 bases). The CDR3 spans 15 residues. V was cut by 0 bases and J by 11 bases, with 19 bases left in between. This CDR3 is CASSLAGGLPAAAFF. CDR3 coding DNA: TGTGCCAGCAGTTTAGCCGGGGGGCTCCCCGCGGCGGCTTTCTTT.

This clonotype has more than one count but fewer than ten. This chain joins TRBV18 and TRBJ2-1, with D perhaps matching TRBD1 or TRBD2 (7 bases each). The germline gives CDR1 KGHSH, CDR2 LQKENI. The CDR3 has 15 amino acids. The V end was cut by 5 bases, the J end by 12 bases, with 23 bases between. DNA for the CDR3: TGTGCCAGCTCAAGCGGGACAGCCAGGAACTCGGGGCAGTTCTTC. Protein sequence: CASSSGTARNSGQFF.

The CDR3 here is CASRLGRTYEQYF. For the CDR3, the DNA is TGTGCCAGCCGCCTTGGCAGGACCTACGAGCAGTACTTC. The chain joins TRBV27 to TRBJ2-7; D is undetermined. CDR1 is MNHEY and CDR2 is SMNVEV in the germline V gene (reference sequence). With 8 bases removed from V and 2 bases from J, the gap between germline ends came to 13 bases. CDR3 length: 13 residues.

This chain uses TRBV5-6 with TRBJ2-1, with TRBD2 identical over 12 bases. Germline V gene sequence: CDR1 SGHDT, CDR2 YYEEEE. J was trimmed by 10 bases and V by 1 base; bases with no gene match: 6. The CDR3 length is 15 residues. CDR3 loop: CASSLSLAGGREQFF. CDR3 bases: TGTGCCAGCAGCTTGAGTCTAGCGGGGGGGCGCGAGCAGTTCTTC.

This clonotype was found a few times. V usage is TRBV7-9 and J usage is TRBJ2-7; 11 positions match TRBD2. This CDR3 comprises 19 residues. With 6 bases clipped from V and 5 bases from J, the junction kept 21 bases outside the gene matches. CDR1 SEHNR and CDR2 FQNEAQ come from the germline V gene (reference sequence). CDR3 bases: TGTGCCAGCAGTTCCCCCACGGGACTAGCGGCCTCCGGGAGGGACGAGCAGTACTTC. It yields the protein CASSSPTGLAASGRDEQYF.

J is TRBJ2-3 and V is TRBV4-3; 12 nucleotides agree with TRBD2. The CDR3 sequence is 19 residues long. CDR1 is LGHNA, CDR2 YSLEER, per germline. With 4 bases clipped from V and 6 bases from J, the junction kept 17 bases outside the gene matches. CDR3 amino acids: CASSLGGQGSSGRADTQYF. CDR3 nucleotides: TGCGCCAGCAGCCTCGGGGGACAGGGGTCTAGCGGGAGGGCGGATACGCAGTATTTT.

This rearrangement joins TRBV5-1 to TRBJ1-1; D gene unclear. The V and J ends lost 2 bases and 0 bases respectively, with 14 bases between them. CDR1 and CDR2 from the germline V gene are SGHRS and YFSETQ. The CDR3 covers 16 residues. Here the CDR3 reads CASSLDAAFMNTEAFF. Here the CDR3 DNA reads TGCGCCAGCAGCTTAGATGCAGCGTTCATGAACACTGAAGCTTTCTTT.

In nucleotides, the CDR3 is TGTGCCAGCAGCTTCACAGGGCTGTATGGCTACACCTTC. This sequence encodes CASSFTGLYGYTF. This chain connects TRBV13 to TRBJ1-2, with TRBD1 as a possible D gene (6 bases). The CDR3 spans 13 residues. V dropped 3 bases and J dropped 5 bases, with 10 bases sitting between them. The germline V gene has CDR1 PRHDT and CDR2 FYEKMQ (reference sequence).

This clonotype has more than one count but fewer than ten. The chain has TRBV11-2 and TRBJ1-1; the D gene is possibly TRBD1 (6 bases). Germline values: CDR1 SGHAT, CDR2 FQNNGV. V lost 0 bases to trimming and J lost 6 bases, with 11 bases between them. This CDR3 comprises 14 residues. CDR3 region: CASSLERGVAEAFF. The CDR3 DNA reads TGTGCCAGCAGCTTAGAGAGGGGGGTCGCTGAAGCTTTCTTT.

This clonotype has a handful of counts. V gene TRBV6-6 combines with J gene TRBJ2-7; D may be TRBD1 (5 bases). V was trimmed by 5 bases and J by 7 bases, leaving 12 bases between them. CDR3 length: 12 amino acids. Germline loops: CDR1 MNHNY, CDR2 SVGAGI (reference sequence). DNA for the CDR3: TGTGCCAGCAGTCCGACAGAAAGAGAGCAGTACTTC. Translation gives CASSPTEREQYF.

This clonotype was picked up many times. The V gene is TRBV7-8, the J gene TRBJ2-1, with 7 bases fitting TRBD2. The junction had 3 bases not matched to a gene; V was cut back by 0 bases and J by 7 bases. Germline V gene data show CDR1 as SGHVS and CDR2 as FQNEAQ. The CDR3 runs to 14 residues. This CDR3 is CASSLAGGGNEQFF. For the CDR3, the DNA is TGTGCCAGCAGCTTAGCGGGGGGGGGAAATGAGCAGTTCTTC.

This clonotype appeared a few times. V is TRBV5-4 and J is TRBJ1-2; 11 bases line up with TRBD1. The trim removed 4 bases at V and 4 bases at J, leaving 9 bases unmatched. The CDR3 consists of 16 residues. The germline CDR1 and CDR2 sequences are SGHNT and YYREEE (reference sequence). CDR3 coding DNA: TGTGCCAGCAGCGACGGACAGGGGGCTATGGTCTATGGCTACACCTTC. Encoded protein: CASSDGQGAMVYGYTF.

This chain uses TRBV2 with TRBJ2-1; 9 nucleotides line up with TRBD2. CDR1 and CDR2 from the germline V gene are SNHLY and FYNNEI. The V and J ends lost 11 bases and 5 bases, in that order; junction bases with no gene match: 10. CDR3 length: 14 amino acids. As DNA, the CDR3 is TGTGCCGGCCATGGGACTAGCAGAAACAATGAGCAGTTCTTC. Protein: CAGHGTSRNNEQFF.

This clonotype was seen a handful of times. The rearrangement uses TRBV18 and TRBJ2-7; D is perhaps TRBD2 (5 bases). The CDR3 is 16 residues long. Germline V lookup: CDR1 KGHSH, CDR2 LQKENI. Trimming shortened V by 0 bases and J by 2 bases, and 14 bases separated the two germline ends. The CDR3 DNA sequence: TGTGCCAGCTCACCACCCCGGGGTTTCCCCCCCTACGAGCAGTACTTC. Protein: CASSPPRGFPPYEQYF.

This clonotype was seen a few times. This chain connects TRBV29-1 to TRBJ2-1; 8 bases fit TRBD1. CDR1 SQVTM and CDR2 ANQGSEA come from the germline V gene. The CDR3 has 14 residues. Losses at the gene ends were 1 base for V and 8 bases for J; bases not matched to a gene: 7. CDR3 nucleotides: TGCAGCGTTGAAGTCCCTGGACAGGGTTATGAGCAGTTCTTC. Its translation is CSVEVPGQGYEQFF.

This clonotype has just a few counts. The V call is TRBV5-1, the J call TRBJ1-1; 7 positions agree with TRBD1. The CDR3 totals 14 residues. Germline V lookup: CDR1 SGHRS, CDR2 YFSETQ. With 6 bases clipped from V and 1 base from J, the junction kept 6 bases outside the gene matches. The CDR3 loop is CASTTGQKNTEAFF. CDR3 bases: TGCGCCAGCACCACGGGACAGAAGAACACTGAAGCTTTCTTT.